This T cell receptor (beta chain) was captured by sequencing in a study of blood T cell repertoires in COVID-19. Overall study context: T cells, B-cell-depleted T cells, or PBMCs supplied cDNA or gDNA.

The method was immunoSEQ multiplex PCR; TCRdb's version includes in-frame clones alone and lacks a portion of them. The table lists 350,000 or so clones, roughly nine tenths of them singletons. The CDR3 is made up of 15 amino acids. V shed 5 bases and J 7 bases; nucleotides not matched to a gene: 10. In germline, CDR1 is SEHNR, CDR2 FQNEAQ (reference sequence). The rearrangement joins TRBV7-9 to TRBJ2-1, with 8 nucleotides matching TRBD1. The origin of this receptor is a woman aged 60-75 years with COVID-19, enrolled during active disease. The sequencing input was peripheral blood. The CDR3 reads CASSVGTGVTNEQFF. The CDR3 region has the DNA TGTGCCAGCAGCGTAGGGACAGGAGTTACGAATGAGCAGTTCTTC.